The clone carrying this TCR beta chain was found a few times. Its specificity is not known. This CDR3 contains 16 residues. V dropped 2 bases and J dropped 2; count of bases not matched to a gene: 6. Germline values: CDR1 MGHRA, CDR2 YSYEKL. In TCRdb, the reads were re-called with MiXCR into one record per CDR3 protein. The repertoire holds about 59,000 distinct CDR3 sequences, roughly 60% seen once, with 1.8% in the top ten. This entry comes from a study of type 1 regulatory T cells. The study's findings and limits: Tr1 cells had a more restricted TCR repertoire than non-Tr1 cells.

The clonotype was recovered from a human donor in good health. The chain carries TRBV4-1 and TRBJ2-1; 7 bases line up with TRBD2. The sequenced material came from cultured non-Tr1 T cells, either the whole culture or a sorted T cell fraction (not recorded which). The CDR3 DNA sequence: TGCGCCAGCAGCCAACCGACTAGCAGCCCCTACAATGAGCAGTTCTTC. It specifies CASSQPTSSPYNEQFF.